Detailed here is one T cell receptor (beta chain). Other DNA variants within this sample encode the same CDR3. Once extracted for a subset, genomic DNA was divided evenly among several immunoSEQ plates. TCRdb's copy holds only in-frame clones and misses some; the assay was immunoSEQ multiplex PCR. This repertoire shows about 1.1 million clones, roughly 74% found once; its top ten account for roughly 0.65%. These data belong to a study of shared clonotypes between healthy human individuals. V lost 5 bases to trimming and J lost 1 base; unmatched junction nucleotides: 3. The CDR3 is made up of 14 amino acids. The germline V gene has CDR1 GTSNPN and CDR2 SVGIG (reference sequence). Subsets obtained from CD4+ cells comprised CD45RA+ naive and CD45RA-negative memory cells.

This clonotype originated in a man between 18 and 35 years old in good health. Some clones in this sample may be carry-over from other donors' samples. The sequencing input was memory CD4+ T cells from PBMCs. Subset specified: CD45RA-negative fraction. The chain carries TRBV30 and TRBJ2-2; TRBD1 agrees at 8 bases. The CDR3 nucleotides are TGTGCCTGGTCCGGGACAGGGAACACCGGGGAGCTGTTTTTT. Residues: CAWSGTGNTGELFF.